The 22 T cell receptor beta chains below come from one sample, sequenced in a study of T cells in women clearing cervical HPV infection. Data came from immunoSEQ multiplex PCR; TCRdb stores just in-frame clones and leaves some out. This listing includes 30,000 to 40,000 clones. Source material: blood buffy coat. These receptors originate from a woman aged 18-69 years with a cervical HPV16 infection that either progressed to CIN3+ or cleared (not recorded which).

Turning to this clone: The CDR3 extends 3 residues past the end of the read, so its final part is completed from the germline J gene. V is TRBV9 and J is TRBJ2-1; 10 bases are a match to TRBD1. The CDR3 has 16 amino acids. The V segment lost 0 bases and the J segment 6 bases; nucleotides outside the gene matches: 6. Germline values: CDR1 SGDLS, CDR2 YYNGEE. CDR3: CASSVARGQGLNEQFF. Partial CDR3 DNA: TGTGCCAGCAGCGTAGCTAGGGGACAGGGGCTCAATGAG.

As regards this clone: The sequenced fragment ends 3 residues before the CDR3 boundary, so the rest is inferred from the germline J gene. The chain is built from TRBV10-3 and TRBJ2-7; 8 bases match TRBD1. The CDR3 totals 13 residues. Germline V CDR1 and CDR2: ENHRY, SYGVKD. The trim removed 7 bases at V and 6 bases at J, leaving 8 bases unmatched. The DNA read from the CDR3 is TGTGCCATCACCGGACAGGGTTTCACCGAG. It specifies CAITGQGFTE. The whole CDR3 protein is CAITGQGFTEQYF.

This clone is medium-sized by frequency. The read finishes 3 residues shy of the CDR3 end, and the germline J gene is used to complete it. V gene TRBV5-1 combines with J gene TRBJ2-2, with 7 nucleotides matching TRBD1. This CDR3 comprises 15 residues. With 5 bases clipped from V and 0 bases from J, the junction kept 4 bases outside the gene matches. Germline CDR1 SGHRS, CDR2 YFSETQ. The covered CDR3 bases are TGCGCCAGCAGGTCCGGGACAGCGAACACCGGGGAG. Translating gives CASRSGTANTGE. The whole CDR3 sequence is CASRSGTANTGELFF.

CDR3 bases read: TGCGCCAGCAGCTTGGCCGAGGGTTACGAG. Translated: CASSLAEGYE. In full, the CDR3 reads CASSLAEGYEQYF. V and J are TRBV5-1 and TRBJ2-7; TRBD2 is a possible D gene (5 bases). The read stops 3 residues short of the end of the CDR3; the missing end is completed from the germline J gene. CDR1 is SGHRS, CDR2 YFSETQ, per germline. V was pared by 0 bases and J by 4 bases, with 8 bases between. There are 13 residues in the CDR3.

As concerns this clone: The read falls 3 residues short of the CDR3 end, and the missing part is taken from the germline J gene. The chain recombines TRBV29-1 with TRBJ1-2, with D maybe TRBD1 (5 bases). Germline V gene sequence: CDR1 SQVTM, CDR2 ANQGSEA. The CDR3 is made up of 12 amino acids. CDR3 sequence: CSVDGQGDGYTF. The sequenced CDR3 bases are TGCAGCGTTGACGGCCAGGGCGACGGC. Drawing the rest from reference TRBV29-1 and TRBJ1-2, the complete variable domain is SAVISQKPSRDICQRGTSLTIQCQVDSQVTMMFWYRQQPGQSLTLIATANQGSEATYESGFVIDKFPISRPNLTFSTLTVSNMSPEDSSIYLCSVDGQGDGYTFGSGTRLTVV.

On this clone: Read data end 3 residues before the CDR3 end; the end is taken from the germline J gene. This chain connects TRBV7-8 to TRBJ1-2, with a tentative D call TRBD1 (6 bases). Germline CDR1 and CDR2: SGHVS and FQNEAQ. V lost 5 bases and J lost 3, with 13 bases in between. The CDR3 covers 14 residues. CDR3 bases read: TGTGCCAGCAGCCAACGGACAGCCGACTATGGC. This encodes CASSQRTADYG. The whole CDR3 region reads CASSQRTADYGYTF.

CDR3 bases read: TGCAGTGCCTCAACCCCCGGGACAGGTCTCACTGAA. Its protein product is CSASTPGTGLTE. The whole CDR3 is CSASTPGTGLTEAFF. The chain combines TRBV20-1 with TRBJ1-1, with 8 bases aligning to TRBD1. The observed sequence ends 3 residues before the CDR3 terminus, with the missing tail filled in from the germline J gene. From germline, CDR1 is DFQATT and CDR2 SNEGSKA (reference sequence). This CDR3 region has 15 residues. Trimming at V came to 6 bases and at J to 4 bases, leaving 13 bases not matched to a gene.

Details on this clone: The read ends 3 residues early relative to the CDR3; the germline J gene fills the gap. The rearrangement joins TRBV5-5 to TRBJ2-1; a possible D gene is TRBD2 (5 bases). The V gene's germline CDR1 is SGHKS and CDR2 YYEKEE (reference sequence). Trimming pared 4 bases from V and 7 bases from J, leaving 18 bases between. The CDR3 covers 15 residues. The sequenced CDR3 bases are TGTGCCAGCAGCGGAGGACTCCCCGAGTCAAATGAG. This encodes CASSGGLPESNE. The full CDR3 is CASSGGLPESNEQFF.

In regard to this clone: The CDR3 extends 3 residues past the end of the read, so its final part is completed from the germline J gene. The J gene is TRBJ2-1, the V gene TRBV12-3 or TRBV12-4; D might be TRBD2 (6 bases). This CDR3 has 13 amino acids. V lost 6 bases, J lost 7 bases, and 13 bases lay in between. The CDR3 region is CASSRGLDNEQFF. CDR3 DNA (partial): TGTGCCAGCAGCCGGGGACTGGATAATGAG.

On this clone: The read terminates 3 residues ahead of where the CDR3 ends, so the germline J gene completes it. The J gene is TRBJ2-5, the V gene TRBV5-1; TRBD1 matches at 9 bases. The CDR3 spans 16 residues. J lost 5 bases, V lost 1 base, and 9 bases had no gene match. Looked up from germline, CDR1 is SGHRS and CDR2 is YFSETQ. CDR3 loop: CASSLYRGQGGETQYF. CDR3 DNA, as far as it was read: TGCGCCAGCAGCTTGTATCGGGGACAGGGTGGTGAGACC.

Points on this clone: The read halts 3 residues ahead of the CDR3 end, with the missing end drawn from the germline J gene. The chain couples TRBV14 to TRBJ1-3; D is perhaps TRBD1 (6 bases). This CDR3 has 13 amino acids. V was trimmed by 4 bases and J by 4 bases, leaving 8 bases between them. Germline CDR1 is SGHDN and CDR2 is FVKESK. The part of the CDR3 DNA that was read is TGTGCCAGCAGCCGAGACAGGGGAAACACC. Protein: CASSRDRGNT. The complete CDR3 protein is CASSRDRGNTIYF. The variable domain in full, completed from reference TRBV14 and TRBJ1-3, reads EAGVTQFPSHSVIEKGQTVTLRCDPISGHDNLYWYRRVMGKEIKFLLHFVKESKQDESGMPNNRFLAERTGGTYSTLKVQPAELEDSGVYFCASSRDRGNTIYFGEGSWLTVV.

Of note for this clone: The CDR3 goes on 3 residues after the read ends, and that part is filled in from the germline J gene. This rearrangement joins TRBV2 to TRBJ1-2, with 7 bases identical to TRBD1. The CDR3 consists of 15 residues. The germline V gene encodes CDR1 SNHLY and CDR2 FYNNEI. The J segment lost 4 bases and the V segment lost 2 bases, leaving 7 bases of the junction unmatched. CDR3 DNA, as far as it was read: TGTGCCAGCAGTGAAATTGAGGGGGCAAGCTATGGC. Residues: CASSEIEGASYG. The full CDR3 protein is CASSEIEGASYGYTF.

CDR3 residues: CASRPEGDYEQYF. CDR3 DNA (partial): TGCGCCAGCCGCCCCGAAGGGGACTACGAG. The chain has TRBV5-1 and TRBJ2-7, with D perhaps TRBD1 (5 bases). The read terminates 3 residues ahead of where the CDR3 ends, so the germline J gene completes it. V lost 7 bases and J 3 bases, leaving 14 bases between the germline ends. The CDR3 extends over 13 amino acids. Germline CDR1 and CDR2: SGHRS and YFSETQ.

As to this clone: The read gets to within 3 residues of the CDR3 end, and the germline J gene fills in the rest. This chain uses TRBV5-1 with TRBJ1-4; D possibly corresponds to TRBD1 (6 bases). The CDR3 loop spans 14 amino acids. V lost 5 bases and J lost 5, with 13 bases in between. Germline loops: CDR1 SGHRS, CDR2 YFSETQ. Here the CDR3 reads CASRPGTSNEKLFF. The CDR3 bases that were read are TGCGCCAGCAGACCCGGGACAAGCAATGAAAAA.

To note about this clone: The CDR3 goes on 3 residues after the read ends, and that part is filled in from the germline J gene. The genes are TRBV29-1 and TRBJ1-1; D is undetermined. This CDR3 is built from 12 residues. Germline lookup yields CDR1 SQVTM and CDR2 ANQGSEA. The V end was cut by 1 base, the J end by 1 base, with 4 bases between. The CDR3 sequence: CSVEAENTEAFF. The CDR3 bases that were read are TGCAGCGTTGAAGCAGAGAACACTGAA.

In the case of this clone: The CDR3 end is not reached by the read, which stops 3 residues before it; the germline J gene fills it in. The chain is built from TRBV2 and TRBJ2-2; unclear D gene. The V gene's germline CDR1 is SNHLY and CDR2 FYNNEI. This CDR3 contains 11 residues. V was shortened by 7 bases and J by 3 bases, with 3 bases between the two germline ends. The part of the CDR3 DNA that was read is TGTGCCAGCATAGACACCGGGGAG. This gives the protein CASIDTGE. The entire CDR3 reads CASIDTGELFF.

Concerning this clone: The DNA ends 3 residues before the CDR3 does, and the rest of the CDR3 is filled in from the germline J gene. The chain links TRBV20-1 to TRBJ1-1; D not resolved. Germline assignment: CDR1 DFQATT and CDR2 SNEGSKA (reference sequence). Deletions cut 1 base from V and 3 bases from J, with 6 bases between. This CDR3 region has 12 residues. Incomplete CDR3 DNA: TGCAGTGCTAGAGGAGGGTACACTGAA. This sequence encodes CSARGGYTE. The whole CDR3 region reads CSARGGYTEAFF.

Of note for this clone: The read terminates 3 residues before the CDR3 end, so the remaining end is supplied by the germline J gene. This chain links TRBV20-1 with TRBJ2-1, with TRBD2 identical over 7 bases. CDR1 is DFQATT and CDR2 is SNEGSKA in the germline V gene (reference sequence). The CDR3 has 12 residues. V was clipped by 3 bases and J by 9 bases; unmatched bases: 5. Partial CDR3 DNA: TGCAGTGCTAGCCGGGGGGACCTTGAG. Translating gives CSASRGDLE. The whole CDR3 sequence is CSASRGDLEQFF.

The chain's CDR3 is CASSLGGRATEAFF. The sequenced CDR3 bases are TGTGCCAGCAGCTTGGGGGGGCGGGCCACTGAA. The rearrangement joins TRBV5-6 to TRBJ1-1, with a possible D match to TRBD1 (6 bases). The observed sequence ends 3 residues before the CDR3 terminus, with the missing tail filled in from the germline J gene. Germline lookup yields CDR1 SGHDT and CDR2 YYEEEE. V lost 0 bases to trimming and J lost 4 bases, with 10 bases between them. CDR3 length equals 14 residues.

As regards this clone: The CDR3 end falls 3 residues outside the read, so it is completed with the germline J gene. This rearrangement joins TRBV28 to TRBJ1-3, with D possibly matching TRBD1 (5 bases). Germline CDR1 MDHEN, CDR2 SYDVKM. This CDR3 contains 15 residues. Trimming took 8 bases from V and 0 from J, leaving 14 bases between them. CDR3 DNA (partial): TGTGCCAGCGCAAGGGGACTCCACTCTGGAAACACC. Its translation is CASARGLHSGNT. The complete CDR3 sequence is CASARGLHSGNTIYF.

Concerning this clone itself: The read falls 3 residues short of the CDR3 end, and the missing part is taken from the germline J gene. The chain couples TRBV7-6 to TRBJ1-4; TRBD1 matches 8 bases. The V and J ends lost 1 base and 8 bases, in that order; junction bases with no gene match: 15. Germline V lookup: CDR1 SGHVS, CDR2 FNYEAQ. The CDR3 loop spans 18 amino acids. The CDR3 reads CASSLVGGTGAPYEKLFF. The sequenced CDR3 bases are TGTGCCAGCAGCTTAGTAGGGGGGACAGGAGCCCCCTACGAAAAA.

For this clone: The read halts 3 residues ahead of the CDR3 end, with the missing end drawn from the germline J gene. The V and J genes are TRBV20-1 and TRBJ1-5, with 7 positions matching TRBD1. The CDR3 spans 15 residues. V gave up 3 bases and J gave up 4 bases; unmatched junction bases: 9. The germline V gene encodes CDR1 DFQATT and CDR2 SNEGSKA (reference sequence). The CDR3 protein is CSARGGRGENQPQHF. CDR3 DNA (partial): TGCAGTGCTAGGGGCGGCAGGGGGGAGAATCAGCCC.